This T cell receptor (beta chain) derives from a study of response to subunit inactivated influenza vaccine. V was trimmed by 7 bases and J by 0 bases, leaving 5 bases between them. The CDR3 spans 12 residues. CDR1 and CDR2 from the germline V gene are MNHEY and SMNVEV (reference sequence). This clonotype has a handful of counts. A single record per CDR3 protein comes from TCRdb applying MiXCR to the RT-PCR reads. The data hold fewer than 400,000 distinct CDR3 sequences, with roughly a fifth observed a single time. This chain connects TRBV27 to TRBJ2-3, with D unresolved. The source was PBMCs from blood, collected less than 22 months after vaccination. This TCR derives from a man between 45 and 75 years old who received an inactivated influenza vaccine. CDR3 DNA sequence: TGTGCCAGCACCTTTAGCACAGATACGCAGTATTTT. The encoded protein is CASTFSTDTQYF.